A selection of T cell receptor beta chains follows, all from one sample in a study of T cell responses to AZD1222 COVID-19 vaccine. Repertoires were generated with immunoSEQ multiplex PCR, while TCRdb's copy carries only in-frame clones and drops some. The sample includes approximately 120,000 clones, around 87% of them seen just once. The input for sequencing was peripheral blood, taken 28 days after the second AZD1222 dose. The receptors originated from an adult who received the AZD1222 COVID-19 vaccine. Each CDR3 is given with its conserved first and last residue. The listing skips clone size in some rows; elsewhere it reads once, few, many or a size class.

v_call clone_size cdr3_length cdr3_aa
TRBV5-4 NA 14 CASSLGQMNTEAFF
TRBV30 NA 13 CAWGDRAADTQYF
TRBV30 few 13 CAWSGQGIGEAFF
TRBV5-4 NA 15 CASSVGPLSGNTIYF
TRBV13 NA 19 CASSPNRGLAGGLSDTQYF
TRBV4-2 NA 16 CASSQVSAGLKSPLHF
TRBV5-1 NA 14 CASSPGLAFNEQFF
TRBV23-1 NA 14 CASSQTGNIQPQHF
TRBV9 few 16 CASSVVPSLGNNEQFF
TRBV5-1 NA 14 CASSSGGSTDTQYF
TRBV6-6 NA 16 CASRSGYPNSGNTIYF
TRBV6-5 NA 15 CASPQPGLFTNEQFF
TRBV18 NA 16 CASSPPGNRASNEQFF
TRBV7-2 NA 15 CASSSGTGVTDTQYF
TRBV7-2 NA 17 CASSLESGARPPKELFF
TRBV24-1 once 17 CATSGGDYRDLTDTQYF
TRBV7-9 NA 15 CASSSLAIGGETQYF
TRBV18 NA 15 CASSPPGREPNEQFF
TRBV30 once 12 CAWRGDSYEQYF
TRBV13 NA 17 CASSSTPGLAGSDEQYF
TRBV19 NA 14 CASSIEAGGYEQFF
TRBV10-3 NA 14 CAITPTGVQETQYF
TRBV9 NA 14 CASSPRLAGGTQYF
TRBV6-4 few 14 CASSDRAEADTQYF
TRBV5-1 NA 16 CASSLEGLGLNTEAFF
TRBV2 once 11 CASSVLGTQYF
TRBV4-3 NA 14 CASSQAGTTYEQYF
TRBV6-5 NA 13 CASKRAAGNTIYF
TRBV6-5 few 15 CASSQPGQGTDTQYF
TRBV27 NA 13 CASKDSLSSPLHF
TRBV4-1 once 16 CASSQDGSSYNSPLHF
TRBV27 NA 14 CASSLSWGGYGYTF
TRBV10-3 NA 14 CAITAGGYTDTQYF
TRBV28 NA 11 CASSFEYEQYF
TRBV6-2/TRBV6-3 NA 16 CASSWTTGSLSYEQYF
TRBV6-2/TRBV6-3 NA 14 CASSYRGPNYGYTF
TRBV10-3 NA 15 CAISESRLSSAEAFF
TRBV30 NA 15 CAWSVRDRINQPQHF
TRBV5-1 NA 13 CASSLGGPYEQYF
TRBV13 NA 14 CASSGGAPQETQYF
TRBV12-5 NA 20 CASGFLLAGVENANTGELFF
TRBV16 NA 15 CASSQGTGGPYEQYF
TRBV7-9 NA 13 CASSHWNGETQYF
TRBV28 once 15 CASSLKTSGSSEQYF
TRBV7-8 few 14 CASSLVSDADTQYF
TRBV9 NA 14 CASTEGGAKNTQYF
TRBV5-4 NA 14 CASSLEDRRSEQYF
TRBV28 once 14 CASSLIPRRDEQFF
TRBV12-3/TRBV12-4 NA 13 CASSLGGTYGYTF
TRBV6-6 NA 13 CASSYIGREELFF
TRBV30 once 17 CAWSSTRVSSYNSPLHF
TRBV29-1 once 15 CSVDMGDRAGQPQHF
TRBV28 NA 23 CASSPNRVIAGLFDRRSSYEQYF
TRBV7-2 NA 13 CASSLGRGGGYTF
TRBV5-1 NA 17 CASSGGSERERYNEQFF